This T cell receptor beta chain was documented in a study of a mutant IDH1 vaccine in newly diagnosed glioma. Turning to the study itself: Vaccination started 4-6 weeks after radiotherapy alone, or with temozolomide cycles.

A remark on this clone: Its antigen is not known.

Clones were read by immunoSEQ multiplex PCR, and TCRdb kept only the in-frame ones, dropping some. The sample records 30,000 to 40,000 clones, 81% being singletons. Time point here: week 23, last vaccination. The content of each vaccine dose was 300 ug of mutant IDH1 20-mer peptide, and topical imiquimod accompanied it. Those who donated had recent WHO grade 3 or 4 IDH1-mutant, ATRX-lost astrocytomas. The study's findings and limits: Shifts in the top peripheral T cell clonotypes seemed unrelated to pseudoprogression.

Trimming cost V 3 bases and J 6 bases; bases outside gene matches: 11. The CDR3 runs 16 residues. Per the germline V gene, CDR1 is SGHTA and CDR2 is FQGNSA. Material: PBMCs, obtained from a glioma patient whose treatment included an IDH1 peptide vaccine. The chain combines TRBV7-2 with TRBJ2-7; 10 nucleotides match TRBD1. This sequence was found in a middle-aged man with glioma. In DNA, the CDR3 is TGTGCCAGCAGCTTCTCCGGGACAGGGGCCCTTCGCGAGCAGTACTTC. Its protein is CASSFSGTGALREQYF.